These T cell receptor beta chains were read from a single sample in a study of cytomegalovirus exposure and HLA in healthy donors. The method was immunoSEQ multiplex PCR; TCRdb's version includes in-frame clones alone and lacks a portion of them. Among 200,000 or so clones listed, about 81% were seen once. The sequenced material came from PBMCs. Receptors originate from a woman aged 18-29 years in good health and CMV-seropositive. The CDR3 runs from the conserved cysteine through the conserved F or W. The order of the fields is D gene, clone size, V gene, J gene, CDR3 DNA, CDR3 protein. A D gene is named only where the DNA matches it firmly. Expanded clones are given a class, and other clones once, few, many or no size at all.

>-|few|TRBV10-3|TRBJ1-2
TGTGCCATCAGTGAGCCTAGCCGGGAACTCAACGACTATGGCTACACCTTC
CAISEPSRELNDYGYTF
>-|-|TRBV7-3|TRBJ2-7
TGTGCCAGCAGCTTAGATGGCTCGGAGCAGTACTTC
CASSLDGSEQYF
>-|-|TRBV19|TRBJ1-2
TGTGCCAGTAGTATAGGACACACTAACTATGGCTACACCTTC
CASSIGHTNYGYTF
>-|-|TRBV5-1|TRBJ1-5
TGCGCCAGCAGCTTGGGGCAGGGTCTGGGCAATCAGCCCCAGCATTTT
CASSLGQGLGNQPQHF
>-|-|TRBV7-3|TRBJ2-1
TGTGCCAGCAGCGCACAGGTTACCTCCTACAATGAGCAGTTCTTC
CASSAQVTSYNEQFF
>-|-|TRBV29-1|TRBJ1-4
TGCAGCGTCCTCCCGAGGATCGCAACTAATGAAAAACTGTTTTTT
CSVLPRIATNEKLFF
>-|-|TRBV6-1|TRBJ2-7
TGTGCCAGCAGTGATCCTTGGGGGCAGGGCAGTGGCCACGAGCAGTACTTC
CASSDPWGQGSGHEQYF
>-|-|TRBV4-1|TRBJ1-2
TGCGCCAGCAGCCATCCAGGGAGGGCTAACTATGGCTACACCTTC
CASSHPGRANYGYTF
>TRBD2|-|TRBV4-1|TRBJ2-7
TGCGCCAGCAGCCAATGGGCCCCACCAGCGGGGGGCTACGAGCAGTACTTC
CASSQWAPPAGGYEQYF
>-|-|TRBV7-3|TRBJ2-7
TGTGCCAACAGCCTTACTGGGGGGTCCGAGCAGTACTTC
CANSLTGGSEQYF
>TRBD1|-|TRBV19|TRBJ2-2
TGTGCCAGTAGTCCAGGGACAGGGTCCACCGGGGAGCTGTTTTTT
CASSPGTGSTGELFF